Included here is one T cell receptor (beta chain) sequence, with context. V was pared by 0 bases and J by 7 bases, with 16 bases between. The length of the CDR3 is 15 residues. Looked up from germline, CDR1 is LGHNA and CDR2 is YNFKEQ. Next came a second PCR, run for about 6 to 12 cycles, which used a sample-barcoded 5' primer along with a J-beta primer mix. TCRdb redid the calling of the 5' RACE reads with MiXCR, one entry per CDR3 protein. The table shows about 810,000 distinct CDR3 sequences, with roughly 35% occurring only once. The data derive from a study of blood T cells in healthy people across ages.

The TCR comes from a man in his late teens or twenties in good health. This sequence joins TRBV4-2 and TRBJ2-7, with D perhaps matching TRBD2 (5 bases). The sequencing input was blood. As DNA, the CDR3 is TGTGCCAGCAGCCAAGAGTCACAGCGGACCAATGAGCAGTACTTC. This sequence encodes CASSQESQRTNEQYF.